Below, one T cell receptor (beta chain) is given with its context. Its specificity is not known. PCR employed 60 Vbeta and 13 Jbeta primers. Profiling relied on immunoSEQ multiplex PCR, and the TCRdb table lists in-frame clones only, not all of them. The repertoire has fewer than 85,000 clones, roughly two thirds of them found once; the top ten carry 4.9%. This sample is part of a study of cytomegalovirus exposure and HLA in healthy donors. Study outcomes and limitations: Most TCRs appeared rarely, but some public TCRs recurred in many donors. There were under 200 TCR beta chains listed as cytomegalovirus-associated. V segments that were indistinguishable, TRBV6-2 and TRBV6-3 among them, were omitted from analysis. Sequencing likely produced, as an artifact, a cluster of highly shared sequence variants.

Germline CDR1 is MNHEY and CDR2 is SVGAGI. This CDR3 has 14 residues. The junction had 5 bases not matched to a gene; V was cut back by 2 bases and J by 6 bases. This receptor was identified in a man in his fifties or sixties in good health and CMV-seropositive. Sequenced: PBMCs. The J gene is TRBJ1-2, the V gene TRBV6-5, with 8 bases that match TRBD1. CDR3 in DNA: TGTGCCAGCAGTTACCAGGGACAGGCGGATGGCTACACCTTC. Amino acid sequence: CASSYQGQADGYTF.